One and the same sample provided the 27 T cell receptor beta chains below, sequenced in a study of cytomegalovirus exposure and HLA in healthy donors. It was with 60 Vbeta and 13 Jbeta primers that the PCR ran. Using immunoSEQ multiplex PCR, the repertoire was profiled, and TCRdb retains in-frame clones only, with some absent. In the table there are about 110,000 clones, roughly 15% of which are singletons. Sequencing was carried out using PBMCs. These receptors originate from a female donor in good health and CMV-seronegative.

The chain has TRBV7-9 and TRBJ2-1, with 11 bases lining up with TRBD2. CDR3 size: 18 residues. Germline V gene lookup returns CDR1 SEHNR and CDR2 FQNEAQ (reference sequence). The junction had 16 bases not matched to a gene; V was cut back by 9 bases and J by 3 bases. The CDR3 loop is CASGVWLAGGGYYNEQFF. DNA for the CDR3: TGTGCCAGTGGGGTGTGGCTAGCGGGAGGAGGGTACTACAATGAGCAGTTCTTC.

V usage is TRBV9 and J usage is TRBJ1-6, with D maybe TRBD1 (5 bases). The V gene's germline CDR1 is SGDLS and CDR2 YYNGEE. V was shortened by 0 bases and J by 10 bases, with 14 bases between the two germline ends. This CDR3 contains 15 residues. The CDR3 region is CASSVGQGIGSPLHF. The CDR3 DNA follows: TGTGCCAGCAGCGTAGGCCAGGGAATTGGGTCACCCCTCCACTTT. Filled out from reference TRBV9 and TRBJ1-6, the complete variable domain reads DSGVTQTPKHLITATGQRVTLRCSPRSGDLSVYWYQQSLDQGLQFLIQYYNGEERAKGNILERFSAQQFPDLHSELNLSSLELGDSALYFCASSVGQGIGSPLHFGNGTRLTVT.

The sample holds a few counts of this clone. The chain carries TRBV4-2 and TRBJ2-1, with D hard to call. This CDR3 is built from 18 residues. Trimming cost V 0 bases and J 7 bases, with 22 bases left between them. CDR1 is LGHNA and CDR2 is YNFKEQ in the germline V gene. The CDR3 reads CASSQEFGFGRKMNEQFF. In nucleotides, the CDR3 is TGTGCCAGCAGCCAAGAATTCGGTTTCGGTAGAAAAATGAATGAGCAGTTCTTC.

V gene TRBV9 combines with J gene TRBJ2-3, with TRBD2 matching over 8 bases. The CDR3 is 16 residues long. The trim removed 0 bases at V and 5 bases at J, leaving 8 bases unmatched. Germline CDR1 is SGDLS and CDR2 is YYNGEE. The CDR3 here is CASSVVTGGRQDTQYF. The CDR3 nucleotides are TGTGCCAGCAGCGTAGTAACGGGGGGGCGTCAAGATACGCAGTATTTT.

This clone turned up a few times. The chain combines TRBV9 with TRBJ1-6, with D unclear. V was cut by 0 bases and J by 7 bases, with 5 bases left in between. The CDR3 extends over 13 amino acids. CDR1 SGDLS and CDR2 YYNGEE come from the germline V gene. CDR3 in amino acids: CASSVDRNSPLHF. The CDR3 coding sequence is TGTGCCAGCAGCGTAGATCGGAATTCACCCCTCCACTTT.

The J gene is TRBJ1-4, the V gene TRBV30; the match to TRBD1 covers 7 bases. The length of the CDR3 is 13 residues. Germline CDR1 and CDR2: GTSNPN and SVGIG (reference sequence). With V trimmed by 0 bases and J by 5 bases, 0 bases remained unmatched. In nucleotides, the CDR3 is TGTGCCTGGAGTGTGACAGGGAATGAAAAACTGTTTTTT. Translation gives CAWSVTGNEKLFF. The full variable domain, with the rest looked up from reference TRBV30 and TRBJ1-4, is SQTIHQWPATLVQPVGSPLSLECTVEGTSNPNLYWYRQAAGRGLQLLFYSVGIGQISSEVPQNLSASRPQDRQFILSSKKLLLSDSGFYLCAWSVTGNEKLFFGSGTQLSVL.

On this clone itself: The same CDR3 also results from other DNA sequences found in this sample. The J gene is TRBJ2-3, the V gene TRBV5-1; 12 nucleotides align to TRBD2. CDR3 length: 16 residues. The J segment lost 3 bases and the V segment lost 4 bases, leaving 6 bases of the junction unmatched. Germline values: CDR1 SGHRS, CDR2 YFSETQ. CDR3 amino acids: CASSLATSGRTDTQYF. Written as DNA, the CDR3 is TGCGCCAGCAGCCTCGCTACTAGCGGGAGGACAGATACGCAGTATTTT.

The V gene is TRBV5-1, the J gene TRBJ2-5, with TRBD1 matching over 10 bases. Unmatched junction bases numbered 7, after V lost 4 bases and J lost 4 bases. The CDR3 consists of 15 residues. Germline V gene lookup returns CDR1 SGHRS and CDR2 YFSETQ. The chain's CDR3 is CASSQRTGGLETQYF. In DNA form, the CDR3 reads TGCGCCAGCAGCCAAAGGACAGGGGGTTTAGAGACCCAGTACTTC. The complete variable domain, with remaining parts taken from reference TRBV5-1 and TRBJ2-5, reads KAGVTQTPRYLIKTRGQQVTLSCSPISGHRSVSWYQQTPGQGLQFLFEYFSETQRNKGNFPGRFSGRQFSNSRSEMNVSTLELGDSALYLCASSQRTGGLETQYFGPGTRLLVL.

The CDR3 region is CAISGQENSPLHF. The CDR3 nucleotides read TGTGCCATCAGCGGACAGGAAAATTCACCCCTCCACTTT. The chain carries TRBV10-3 and TRBJ1-6; 7 positions agree with TRBD1. Germline V lookup: CDR1 ENHRY, CDR2 SYGVKD. V was clipped by 6 bases and J by 7 bases; unmatched bases: 3. This CDR3 comprises 13 residues.

The chain carries TRBV19 and TRBJ1-1, with D tentatively TRBD1 (6 bases). V lost 3 bases, J lost 1 base, and 12 bases lay in between. The CDR3 extends over 15 amino acids. Germline CDR1 and CDR2: LNHDA and SQIVND (reference sequence). This CDR3 is CASSIIGTSNTEAFF. The CDR3 DNA reads as TGTGCCAGTAGTATTATTGGGACATCGAACACTGAAGCTTTCTTT.

This clone was counted a few times. The chain couples TRBV29-1 to TRBJ2-6; D is possibly TRBD2 (7 bases). The CDR3 covers 17 residues. V lost 8 bases and J lost 1, with 21 bases in between. Germline CDR1 SQVTM, CDR2 ANQGSEA. The CDR3 is CSPREGGDISGANVLTF. The CDR3 DNA sequence: TGCAGCCCAAGGGAGGGGGGCGATATTTCTGGGGCCAACGTCCTGACTTTC.

The rearrangement links TRBV6-5 to TRBJ2-7, with D possibly matching TRBD1 (5 bases). Trimming pared 9 bases from V and 5 bases from J, leaving 11 bases between. The CDR3 contains 11 residues. In germline, CDR1 is MNHEY, CDR2 SVGAGI. CDR3 protein: CASHRGNEQYF. CDR3 nucleotides: TGTGCCAGTCATAGGGGAAACGAGCAGTACTTC.

This clone was seen more than once but under ten times. The rearrangement links TRBV21-1 to TRBJ2-7; the table gives TRBD1 as D, unverified against the DNA. TRBV21-1 is an annotated pseudogene. This CDR3 is built from 16 residues. Here the CDR3 reads CASKEGNRYRSYEQYF. The CDR3 bases are TGTGCCAGCAAAGAAGGGAACAGGTACCGGTCCTACGAGCAGTACTTC.

The chain has TRBV18 and TRBJ2-1; perhaps TRBD1 as D (5 bases). Germline-derived CDR1 and CDR2 are KGHSH and LQKENI. The germline V and J ends were trimmed by 4 bases and 5 bases, with 15 bases remaining between them. The CDR3 covers 15 residues. CDR3 residues: CASSLSSRVNNEQFF. For the CDR3, the DNA is TGTGCCAGCTCACTAAGCTCCAGGGTCAACAATGAGCAGTTCTTC. Full variable domain (remainder filled in from reference TRBV18 and TRBJ2-1): NAGVMQNPRHLVRRRGQEARLRCSPMKGHSHVYWYRQLPEEGLKFMVYLQKENIIDESGMPKERFSAEFPKEGPSILRIQQVVRGDSAAYFCASSLSSRVNNEQFFGPGTRLTVL.

The chain employs TRBV5-6 and TRBJ1-1; tentative D call: TRBD1 (5 bases). This CDR3 is 12 amino acids long. V dropped 5 bases and J dropped 5 bases, with 10 bases sitting between them. The V gene's germline CDR1 is SGHDT and CDR2 YYEEEE. The CDR3 spells CASSKGMTEAFF. The CDR3 DNA reads as TGTGCCAGCAGTAAGGGGATGACTGAAGCTTTCTTT.

This clone showed up just a few times. The CDR3 DNA reads as TGTGCCTGGTCCCTATACGAGGGTGGCTACACCTTC. Protein: CAWSLYEGGYTF. The J gene is TRBJ1-2, the V gene TRBV30; D is ambiguous. Trimming took off 5 bases at V and 7 bases at J, with 14 bases between the two ends. The CDR3 is made up of 12 amino acids. Per germline, CDR1 GTSNPN and CDR2 SVGIG (reference sequence).

This clone appeared a few times. The chain joins TRBV7-9 to TRBJ2-7; D unclear. The CDR3 spans 13 residues. V was shortened by 0 bases and J by 2 bases, with 5 bases between the two germline ends. Germline V gene sequence: CDR1 SEHNR, CDR2 FQNEAQ (reference sequence). Here the CDR3 DNA reads TGTGCCAGCAGCTTAGCTACAGCCTACGAGCAGTACTTC. Its protein product is CASSLATAYEQYF.

This clone has just a few counts. This chain joins TRBV19 and TRBJ2-5; 8 nucleotides align to TRBD1. The CDR3 totals 15 residues. The V gene's germline CDR1 is LNHDA and CDR2 SQIVND (reference sequence). Unmatched junction bases numbered 7, after V lost 0 bases and J lost 7 bases. In nucleotides, the CDR3 is TGTGCCAGTAGTATAGAGGCAGGGGGCGCGGGGACCCAGTACTTC. It translates to CASSIEAGGAGTQYF.

V and J are TRBV4-1 and TRBJ2-2, with 9 positions matching TRBD2. This CDR3 has 16 residues. CDR1 and CDR2 from the germline V gene are MGHRA and YSYEKL. J gave up 1 base and V 3 bases, and 3 bases lay outside the gene matches. The CDR3 sequence: CASSQETSGNTGELFF. The CDR3, as DNA: TGCGCCAGCAGCCAGGAGACTAGCGGGAACACCGGGGAGCTGTTTTTT.

The V call is TRBV5-1, the J call TRBJ2-7; D remains ambiguous. The V gene lost 0 bases and the J gene lost 7 bases, with 5 bases spanning the gap. Germline-derived CDR1 and CDR2 are SGHRS and YFSETQ. The CDR3 is 11 amino acids. The CDR3 sequence: CASSLGREQYF. The CDR3 coding sequence is TGCGCCAGCAGCTTGGGCCGGGAGCAGTACTTC.

The CDR3 DNA reads as TGTGCCAGTAGGCCGACAGAAAATCAGCCCCAGCATTTT. It codes for CASRPTENQPQHF. The chain links TRBV19 to TRBJ1-5; a weak D match, TRBD1 (5 bases). This CDR3 is 13 amino acids long. V was clipped by 6 bases and J by 4 bases, with 10 bases between them. Germline-derived CDR1 and CDR2 are LNHDA and SQIVND (reference sequence).

The V call is TRBV18, the J call TRBJ1-1, with D unresolved. V lost 5 bases, J lost 1 base, and 5 bases lay in between. CDR1 is KGHSH, CDR2 LQKENI, per germline. The CDR3 covers 12 residues. In nucleotides, the CDR3 is TGTGCCAGCTCAATCGGGAACACTGAAGCTTTCTTT. It encodes CASSIGNTEAFF.

This clone was seen more than once but under ten times. The rearrangement links TRBV7-6 to TRBJ2-7, with D possibly being TRBD1 (5 bases). The V gene's germline CDR1 is SGHVS and CDR2 FNYEAQ. This CDR3 comprises 12 residues. V was trimmed by 6 bases and J by 3 bases, leaving 9 bases between them. CDR3 in amino acids: CASSPTGYEQYF. The CDR3 DNA reads TGTGCCAGCAGTCCTACAGGCTACGAGCAGTACTTC.

A few counts support this clone. The chain couples TRBV27 to TRBJ2-7, with D perhaps TRBD2 (5 bases). In germline, CDR1 is MNHEY, CDR2 SMNVEV (reference sequence). V lost 6 bases, J lost 4 bases, and 22 bases lay in between. CDR3 length equals 16 residues. The CDR3 loop is CASSNPGSDRAYEQYF. For the CDR3, the DNA is TGTGCCAGCAGCAACCCGGGATCCGACCGAGCGTACGAGCAGTACTTC.

This clone has a handful of counts. This CDR3 is CASSSLAGGPTQYF. The CDR3 bases are TGTGCCAGCAGCTCCCTAGCGGGGGGTCCAACCCAGTACTTC. V and J are TRBV5-6 and TRBJ2-5; 11 bases map to TRBD2. Germline-derived CDR1 and CDR2 are SGHDT and YYEEEE. The CDR3 loop spans 14 amino acids. J gave up 8 bases and V 3 bases, and 6 bases lay outside the gene matches.

V gene TRBV5-4 combines with J gene TRBJ2-3; D not certain. With 1 base removed from V and 0 bases from J, the gap between germline ends came to 12 bases. CDR1 SGHNT and CDR2 YYREEE come from the germline V gene (reference sequence). This CDR3 has 16 amino acids. In DNA form, the CDR3 reads TGTGCCAGCAGCTTGTCTCCAGACACTAGCACAGATACGCAGTATTTT. Translated: CASSLSPDTSTDTQYF.

J is TRBJ2-7 and V is TRBV11-2; 8 bases match TRBD1. This CDR3 is 17 amino acids long. Germline CDR1 and CDR2: SGHAT and FQNNGV. Germline trimming cut 5 bases from V and 2 bases from J; bases unmatched to any gene: 14. The CDR3 region is CASSALRTGQGPYEQYF. The CDR3 DNA reads TGTGCCAGCAGCGCCTTAAGAACCGGACAGGGACCCTACGAGCAGTACTTC. Full variable domain (outside the CDR3, taken from reference TRBV11-2 and TRBJ2-7): EAGVAQSPRYKIIEKRQSVAFWCNPISGHATLYWYQQILGQGPKLLIQFQNNGVVDDSQLPKDRFSAERLKGVDSTLKIQPAKLEDSAVYLCASSALRTGQGPYEQYFGPGTRLTVT.